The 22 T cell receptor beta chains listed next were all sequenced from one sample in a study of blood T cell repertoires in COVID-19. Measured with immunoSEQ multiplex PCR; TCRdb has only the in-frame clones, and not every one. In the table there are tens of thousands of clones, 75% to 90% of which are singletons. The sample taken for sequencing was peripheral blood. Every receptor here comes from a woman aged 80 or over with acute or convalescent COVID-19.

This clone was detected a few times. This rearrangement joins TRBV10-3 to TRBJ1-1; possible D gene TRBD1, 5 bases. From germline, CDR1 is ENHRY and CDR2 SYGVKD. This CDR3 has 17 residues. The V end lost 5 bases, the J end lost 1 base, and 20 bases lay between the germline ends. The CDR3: CAISSMQGGFENTEAFF. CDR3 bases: TGTGCCATCAGTTCTATGCAGGGAGGGTTTGAGAACACTGAAGCTTTCTTT.

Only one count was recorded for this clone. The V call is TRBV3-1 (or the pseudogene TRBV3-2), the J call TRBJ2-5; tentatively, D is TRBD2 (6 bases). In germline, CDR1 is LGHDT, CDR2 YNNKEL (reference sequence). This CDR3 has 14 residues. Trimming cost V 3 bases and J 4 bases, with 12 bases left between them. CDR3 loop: CASSHFGRGETQYF. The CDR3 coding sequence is TGTGCCAGCAGCCACTTCGGGCGGGGAGAGACCCAGTACTTC.

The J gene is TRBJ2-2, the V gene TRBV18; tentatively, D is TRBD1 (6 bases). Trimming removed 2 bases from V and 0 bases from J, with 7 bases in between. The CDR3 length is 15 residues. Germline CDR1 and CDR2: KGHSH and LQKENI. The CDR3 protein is CASSPGGTNTGELFF. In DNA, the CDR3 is TGTGCCAGCTCACCAGGGGGCACGAACACCGGGGAGCTGTTTTTT.

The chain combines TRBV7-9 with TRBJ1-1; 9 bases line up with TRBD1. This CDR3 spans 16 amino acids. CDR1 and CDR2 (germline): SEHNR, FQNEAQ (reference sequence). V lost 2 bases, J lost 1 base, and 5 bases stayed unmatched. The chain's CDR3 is CASSLRGTGKNTEAFF. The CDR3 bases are TGTGCCAGCAGCTTACGAGGGACAGGGAAGAACACTGAAGCTTTCTTT.

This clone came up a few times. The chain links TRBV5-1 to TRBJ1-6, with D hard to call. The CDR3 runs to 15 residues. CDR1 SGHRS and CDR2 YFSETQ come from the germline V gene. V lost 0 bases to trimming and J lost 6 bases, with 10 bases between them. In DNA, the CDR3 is TGCGCCAGCAGCTTGGATCAGCTAGCTAATTCACCCCTCCACTTT. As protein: CASSLDQLANSPLHF. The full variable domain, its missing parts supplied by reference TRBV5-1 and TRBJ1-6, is KAGVTQTPRYLIKTRGQQVTLSCSPISGHRSVSWYQQTPGQGLQFLFEYFSETQRNKGNFPGRFSGRQFSNSRSEMNVSTLELGDSALYLCASSLDQLANSPLHFGNGTRLTVT.

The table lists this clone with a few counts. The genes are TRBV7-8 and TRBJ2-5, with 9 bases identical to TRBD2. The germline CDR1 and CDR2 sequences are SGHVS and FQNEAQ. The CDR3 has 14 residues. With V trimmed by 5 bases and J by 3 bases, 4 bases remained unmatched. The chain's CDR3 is CASSPWTSEETQYF. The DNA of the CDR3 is TGTGCCAGCAGCCCATGGACTAGCGAAGAGACCCAGTACTTC.

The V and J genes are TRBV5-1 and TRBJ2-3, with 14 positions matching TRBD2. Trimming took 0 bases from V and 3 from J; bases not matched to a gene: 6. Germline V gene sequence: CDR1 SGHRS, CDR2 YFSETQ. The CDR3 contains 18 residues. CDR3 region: CASSLEGTSGGLTDTQYF. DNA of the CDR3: TGCGCCAGCAGCTTGGAGGGGACTAGCGGGGGTTTAACAGATACGCAGTATTTT.

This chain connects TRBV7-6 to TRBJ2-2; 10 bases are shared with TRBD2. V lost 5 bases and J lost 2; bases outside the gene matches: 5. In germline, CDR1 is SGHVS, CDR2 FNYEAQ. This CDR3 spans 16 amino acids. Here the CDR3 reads CASSQGLAANTGELFF. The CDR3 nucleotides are TGTGCCAGCAGCCAAGGACTAGCGGCTAACACCGGGGAGCTGTTTTTT.

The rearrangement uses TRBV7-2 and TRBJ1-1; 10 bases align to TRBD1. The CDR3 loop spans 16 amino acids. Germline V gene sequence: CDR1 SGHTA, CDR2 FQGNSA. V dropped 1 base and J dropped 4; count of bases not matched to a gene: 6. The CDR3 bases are TGTGCCAGCAGCTTAGTCGGGACAGGGGCGGCCACTGAAGCTTTCTTT. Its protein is CASSLVGTGAATEAFF.

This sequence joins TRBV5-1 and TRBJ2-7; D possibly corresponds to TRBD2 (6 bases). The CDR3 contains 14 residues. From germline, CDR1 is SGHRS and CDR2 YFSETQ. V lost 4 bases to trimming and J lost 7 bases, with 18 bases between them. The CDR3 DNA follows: TGCGCCAGCAGCGGAGGGACGGGGATGTGGGAGCAGTACTTC. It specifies CASSGGTGMWEQYF. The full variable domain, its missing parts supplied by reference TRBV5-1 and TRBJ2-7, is KAGVTQTPRYLIKTRGQQVTLSCSPISGHRSVSWYQQTPGQGLQFLFEYFSETQRNKGNFPGRFSGRQFSNSRSEMNVSTLELGDSALYLCASSGGTGMWEQYFGPGTRLTVT.

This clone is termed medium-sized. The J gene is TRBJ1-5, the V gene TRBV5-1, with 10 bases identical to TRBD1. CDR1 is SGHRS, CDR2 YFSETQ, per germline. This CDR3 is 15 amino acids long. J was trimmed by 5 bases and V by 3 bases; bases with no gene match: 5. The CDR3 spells CASSWTGGKDQPQHF. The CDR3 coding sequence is TGCGCCAGCAGCTGGACAGGGGGGAAGGATCAGCCCCAGCATTTT.

This chain's CDR3 is CASSPSSGGAGNEQFF. The CDR3 DNA reads as TGTGCCAGCAGCCCGTCTAGCGGGGGGGCGGGCAATGAGCAGTTCTTC. The V call is TRBV3-1 (or the pseudogene TRBV3-2), the J call TRBJ2-1; 12 nucleotides agree with TRBD2. The germline gives CDR1 LGHDT, CDR2 YNNKEL (reference sequence). This CDR3 has 16 residues. J gave up 6 bases and V 4 bases, and 7 bases lay outside the gene matches.

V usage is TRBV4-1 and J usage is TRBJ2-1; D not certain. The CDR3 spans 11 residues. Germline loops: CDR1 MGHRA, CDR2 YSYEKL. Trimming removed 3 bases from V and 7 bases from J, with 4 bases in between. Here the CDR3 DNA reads TGCGCCAGCAGCCATATAAATGAGCAGTTCTTC. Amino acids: CASSHINEQFF.

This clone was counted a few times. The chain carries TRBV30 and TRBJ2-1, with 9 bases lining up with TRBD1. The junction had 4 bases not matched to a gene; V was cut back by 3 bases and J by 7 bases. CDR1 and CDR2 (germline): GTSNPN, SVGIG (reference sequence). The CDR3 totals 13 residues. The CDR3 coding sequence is TGTGCCTGGAGAAGGACAGGGGTTAATGAGCAGTTCTTC. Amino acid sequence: CAWRRTGVNEQFF.

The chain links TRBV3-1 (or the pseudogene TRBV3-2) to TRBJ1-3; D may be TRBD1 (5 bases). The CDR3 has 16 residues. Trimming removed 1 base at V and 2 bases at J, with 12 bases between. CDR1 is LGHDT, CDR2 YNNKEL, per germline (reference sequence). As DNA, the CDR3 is TGTGCCAGCAGCCAAGTTAGGAGGGGAGCTGGAAACACCATATATTTT. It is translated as CASSQVRRGAGNTIYF.

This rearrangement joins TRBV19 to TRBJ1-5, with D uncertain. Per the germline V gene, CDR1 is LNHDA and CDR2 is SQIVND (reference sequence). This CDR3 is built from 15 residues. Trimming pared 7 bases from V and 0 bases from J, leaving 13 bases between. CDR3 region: CASTTRVDSNQPQHF. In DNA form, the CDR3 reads TGTGCCAGTACCACGAGGGTAGATAGCAATCAGCCCCAGCATTTT. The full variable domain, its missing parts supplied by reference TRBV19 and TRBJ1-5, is DGGITQSPKYLFRKEGQNVTLSCEQNLNHDAMYWYRQDPGQGLRLIYYSQIVNDFQKGDIAEGYSVSREKKESFPLTVTSAQKNPTAFYLCASTTRVDSNQPQHFGDGTRLSIL.

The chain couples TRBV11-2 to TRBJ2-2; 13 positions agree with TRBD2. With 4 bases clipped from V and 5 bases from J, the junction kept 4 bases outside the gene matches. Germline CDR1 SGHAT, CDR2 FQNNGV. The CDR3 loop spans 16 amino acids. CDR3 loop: CASSSGGLAGTGELFF. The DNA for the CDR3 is TGTGCCAGCAGCTCCGGGGGACTAGCGGGGACCGGGGAGCTGTTTTTT.

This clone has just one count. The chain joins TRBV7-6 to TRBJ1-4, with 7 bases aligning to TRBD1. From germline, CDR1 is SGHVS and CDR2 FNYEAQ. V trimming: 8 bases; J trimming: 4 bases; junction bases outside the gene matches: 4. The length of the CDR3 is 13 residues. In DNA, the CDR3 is TGTGCCAGCTCGGGACAGCATAATGAAAAACTGTTTTTT. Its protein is CASSGQHNEKLFF.

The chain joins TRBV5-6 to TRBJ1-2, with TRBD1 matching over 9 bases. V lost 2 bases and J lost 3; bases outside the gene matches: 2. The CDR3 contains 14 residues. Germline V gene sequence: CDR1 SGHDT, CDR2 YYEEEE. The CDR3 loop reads CASSFWDRDYGYTF. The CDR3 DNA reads TGTGCCAGCAGCTTTTGGGACAGGGACTATGGCTACACCTTC. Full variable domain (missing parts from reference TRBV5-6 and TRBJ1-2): DAGVTQSPTHLIKTRGQQVTLRCSPKSGHDTVSWYQQALGQGPQFIFQYYEEEERQRGNFPDRFSGHQFPNYSSELNVNALLLGDSALYLCASSFWDRDYGYTFGSGTRLTVV.

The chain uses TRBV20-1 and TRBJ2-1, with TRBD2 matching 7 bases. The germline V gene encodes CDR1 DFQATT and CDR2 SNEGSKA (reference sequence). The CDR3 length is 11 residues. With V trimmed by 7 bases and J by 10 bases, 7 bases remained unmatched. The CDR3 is CSGRAGVEQFF. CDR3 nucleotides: TGCAGTGGGCGGGCGGGAGTCGAGCAGTTCTTC.

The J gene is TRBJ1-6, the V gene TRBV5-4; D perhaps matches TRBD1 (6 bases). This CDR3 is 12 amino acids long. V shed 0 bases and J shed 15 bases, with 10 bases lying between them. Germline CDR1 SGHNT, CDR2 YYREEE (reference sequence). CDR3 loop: CASSLVQGSLHF. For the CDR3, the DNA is TGTGCCAGCAGCTTGGTACAGGGTAGCCTCCACTTT.

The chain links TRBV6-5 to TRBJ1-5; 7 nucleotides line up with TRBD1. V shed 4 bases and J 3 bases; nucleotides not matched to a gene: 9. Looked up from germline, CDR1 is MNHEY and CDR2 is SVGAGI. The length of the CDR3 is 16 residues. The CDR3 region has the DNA TGTGCCAGCAGTTTGGGCAGGGGGTTAAACAATCAGCCCCAGCATTTT. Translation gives CASSLGRGLNNQPQHF.